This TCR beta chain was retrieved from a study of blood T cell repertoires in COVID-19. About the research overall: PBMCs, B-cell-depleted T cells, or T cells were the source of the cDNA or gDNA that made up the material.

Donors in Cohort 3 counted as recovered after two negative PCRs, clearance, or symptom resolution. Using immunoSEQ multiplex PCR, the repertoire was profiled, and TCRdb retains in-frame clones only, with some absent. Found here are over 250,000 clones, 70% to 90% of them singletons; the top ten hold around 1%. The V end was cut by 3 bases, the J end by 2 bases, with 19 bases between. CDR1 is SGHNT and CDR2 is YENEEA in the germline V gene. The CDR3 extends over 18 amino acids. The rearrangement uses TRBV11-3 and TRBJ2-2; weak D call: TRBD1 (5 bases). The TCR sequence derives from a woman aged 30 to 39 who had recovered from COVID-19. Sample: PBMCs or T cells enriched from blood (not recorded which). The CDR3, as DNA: TGTGCCAGCAGCTTCCCCGTTCTCAGGGCGATTAACACCGGGGAGCTGTTTTTT. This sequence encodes CASSFPVLRAINTGELFF.